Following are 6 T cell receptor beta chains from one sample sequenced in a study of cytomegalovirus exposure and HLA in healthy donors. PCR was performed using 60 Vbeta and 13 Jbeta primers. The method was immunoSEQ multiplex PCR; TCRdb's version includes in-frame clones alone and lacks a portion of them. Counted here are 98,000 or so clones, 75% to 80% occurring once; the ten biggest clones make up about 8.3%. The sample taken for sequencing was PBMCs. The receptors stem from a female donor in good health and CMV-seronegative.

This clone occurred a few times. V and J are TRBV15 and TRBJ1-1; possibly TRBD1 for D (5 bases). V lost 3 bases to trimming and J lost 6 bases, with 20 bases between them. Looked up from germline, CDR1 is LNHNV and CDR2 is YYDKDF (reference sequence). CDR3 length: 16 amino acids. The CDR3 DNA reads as TGTGCCACCAGCAGGGGGCCGACTGACAGACTAGCTGAAGCTTTCTTT. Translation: CATSRGPTDRLAEAFF.

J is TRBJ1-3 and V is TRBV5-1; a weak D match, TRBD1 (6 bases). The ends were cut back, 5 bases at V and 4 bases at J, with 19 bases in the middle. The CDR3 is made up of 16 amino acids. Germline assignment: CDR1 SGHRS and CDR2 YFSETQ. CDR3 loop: CASSRYSGAAGNTIYF. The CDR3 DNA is TGCGCCAGCAGTCGCTATTCAGGGGCAGCGGGAAACACCATATATTTT.

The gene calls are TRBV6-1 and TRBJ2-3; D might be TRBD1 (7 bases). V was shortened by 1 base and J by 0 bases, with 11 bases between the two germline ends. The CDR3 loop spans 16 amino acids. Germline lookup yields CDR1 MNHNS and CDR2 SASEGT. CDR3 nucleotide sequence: TGTGCCAGCAGTGAAGGGAGGGGGCGTAGCACAGATACGCAGTATTTT. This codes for CASSEGRGRSTDTQYF.

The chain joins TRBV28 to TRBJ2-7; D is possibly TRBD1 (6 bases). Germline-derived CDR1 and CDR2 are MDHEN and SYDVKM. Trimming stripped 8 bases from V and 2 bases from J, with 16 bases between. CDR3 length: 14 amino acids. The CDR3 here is CASHREGGPYEQYF. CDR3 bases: TGTGCCAGCCACCGGGAAGGGGGACCCTACGAGCAGTACTTC.

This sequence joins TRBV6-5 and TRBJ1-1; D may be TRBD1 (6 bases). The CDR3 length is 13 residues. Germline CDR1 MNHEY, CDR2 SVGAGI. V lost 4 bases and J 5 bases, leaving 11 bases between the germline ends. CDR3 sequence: CASSLTGRTEAFF. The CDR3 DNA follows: TGTGCCAGCAGTTTGACAGGTCGGACTGAAGCTTTCTTT.

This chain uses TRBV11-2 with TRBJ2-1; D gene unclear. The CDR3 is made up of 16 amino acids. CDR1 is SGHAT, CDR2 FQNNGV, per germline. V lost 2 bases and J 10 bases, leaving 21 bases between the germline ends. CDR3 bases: TGTGCCAGCAGCTTAACTTTTTCGGAGCGTATTGGGGAGCAGTTCTTC. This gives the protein CASSLTFSERIGEQFF.